This passage covers 24 T cell receptor beta chains from one sample sequenced in a study of T cell responses to AZD1222 COVID-19 vaccine. Profiling relied on immunoSEQ multiplex PCR, and the TCRdb table lists in-frame clones only, not all of them. This table has around 110,000 clones, around 91% appearing once. The material sequenced was peripheral blood, taken on day 0 of AZD1222 vaccination. Every receptor here comes from an adult in good health.

A remark on this clone: In the same sample, other DNA sequences code for this CDR3. The J gene is TRBJ2-7, the V gene TRBV7-6; 10 bases are a match to TRBD2. The V segment lost 1 base and the J segment 6 bases; nucleotides outside the gene matches: 6. In germline, CDR1 is SGHVS, CDR2 FNYEAQ. CDR3 size: 15 residues. The CDR3 bases are TGTGCCAGCAGCTTAGTAGCGGGAGGATCGGGCGAGCAGTACTTC. Protein product: CASSLVAGGSGEQYF.

The chain's CDR3 is CASSLGGSGQPQHF. CDR3 nucleotides: TGTGCCAGCAGTTTGGGGGGTAGCGGTCAGCCCCAGCATTTT. The chain employs TRBV27 and TRBJ1-5; D is perhaps TRBD1 (5 bases). Germline CDR1 MNHEY, CDR2 SMNVEV (reference sequence). V gave up 3 bases and J gave up 6 bases, with 12 bases separating them. The CDR3 runs to 14 residues.

The rearrangement joins TRBV24-1 to TRBJ1-3; the D gene is possibly TRBD1 (5 bases). CDR3 length equals 15 residues. The germline V and J ends were trimmed by 4 bases and 3 bases, with 12 bases remaining between them. Germline V CDR1 and CDR2: KGHDR, SFDVKD. CDR3 nucleotides: TGTGCCACCAGTGAAGGGCAGGGTAGTGGAAACACCATATATTTT. Encoded protein: CATSEGQGSGNTIYF.

This chain joins TRBV19 and TRBJ1-6; 10 bases align to TRBD1. The CDR3 has 16 residues. V trimming: 5 bases; J trimming: 2 bases; junction bases outside the gene matches: 3. Germline CDR1 LNHDA, CDR2 SQIVND (reference sequence). This CDR3 is CASSRDRGTYNSPLHF. The CDR3 DNA reads TGTGCCAGTAGTCGGGACAGGGGTACCTATAATTCACCCCTCCACTTT. The variable domain in full, with the rest retrieved from reference TRBV19 and TRBJ1-6, is DGGITQSPKYLFRKEGQNVTLSCEQNLNHDAMYWYRQDPGQGLRLIYYSQIVNDFQKGDIAEGYSVSREKKESFPLTVTSAQKNPTAFYLCASSRDRGTYNSPLHFGNGTRLTVT.

This rearrangement joins TRBV5-6 to TRBJ1-1, with a possible D match to TRBD1 (5 bases). Germline V gene lookup returns CDR1 SGHDT and CDR2 YYEEEE. This CDR3 comprises 15 residues. V lost 4 bases and J 4 bases, leaving 17 bases between the germline ends. The CDR3 loop reads CASSLGVGIGTEAFF. CDR3 coding DNA: TGTGCCAGCAGCCTGGGGGTAGGGATAGGCACTGAAGCTTTCTTT. Full variable domain (missing parts from reference TRBV5-6 and TRBJ1-1): DAGVTQSPTHLIKTRGQQVTLRCSPKSGHDTVSWYQQALGQGPQFIFQYYEEEERQRGNFPDRFSGHQFPNYSSELNVNALLLGDSALYLCASSLGVGIGTEAFFGQGTRLTVV.

Here the CDR3 reads CASSLQVAGVTSEQYF. The CDR3 nucleotides read TGCGCCAGCAGCTTACAAGTAGCGGGGGTCACCTCGGAGCAGTACTTC. This chain connects TRBV5-1 to TRBJ2-7, with TRBD2 identical over 9 bases. V lost 2 bases to trimming and J lost 7 bases; unmatched junction nucleotides: 13. Germline V gene sequence: CDR1 SGHRS, CDR2 YFSETQ. The CDR3 consists of 16 residues.

The rearrangement links TRBV7-8 to TRBJ1-6; 7 nucleotides agree with TRBD1. Trimming took 5 bases from V and 7 from J; bases not matched to a gene: 8. Germline CDR1 SGHVS, CDR2 FQNEAQ. The CDR3 contains 15 residues. CDR3 in amino acids: CASSNDRDSNSPLHF. The DNA for the CDR3 is TGTGCCAGCAGCAACGACCGGGACAGCAATTCACCCCTCCACTTT.

The genes are TRBV19 and TRBJ2-7; 8 nucleotides agree with TRBD1. J gave up 4 bases and V 3 bases, and 8 bases lay outside the gene matches. CDR1 is LNHDA and CDR2 is SQIVND in the germline V gene (reference sequence). The CDR3 has 15 amino acids. The CDR3 coding sequence is TGTGCCAGTAGTATCAGGGGGCCGATCCCTTACGAGCAGTACTTC. Encoded protein: CASSIRGPIPYEQYF. Combining the CDR3 with reference TRBV19 and TRBJ2-7 gives the whole variable domain DGGITQSPKYLFRKEGQNVTLSCEQNLNHDAMYWYRQDPGQGLRLIYYSQIVNDFQKGDIAEGYSVSREKKESFPLTVTSAQKNPTAFYLCASSIRGPIPYEQYFGPGTRLTVT.

The CDR3 region is CASSYTTSGFYEQYF. CDR3 nucleotides: TGTGCCAGCAGTTACACGACTAGCGGCTTCTACGAGCAGTACTTC. The V and J genes are TRBV6-2 or TRBV6-3 and TRBJ2-7, with 9 nucleotides matching TRBD2. The junction had 5 bases not matched to a gene; V was cut back by 2 bases and J by 3 bases. The germline CDR1 and CDR2 sequences are MNHEY and SVGEGT. This CDR3 is 15 amino acids long.

The rearrangement uses TRBV7-9 and TRBJ2-5; D is perhaps TRBD1 (6 bases). In germline, CDR1 is SEHNR, CDR2 FQNEAQ (reference sequence). The ends were cut back, 1 base at V and 2 bases at J, with 8 bases in the middle. This CDR3 has 14 residues. CDR3 amino acids: CASSLGGPQETQYF. The DNA of the CDR3 is TGTGCCAGCAGCTTAGGGGGGCCACAAGAGACCCAGTACTTC.

This sequence joins TRBV24-1 and TRBJ2-1, with 9 nucleotides matching TRBD1. In germline, CDR1 is KGHDR, CDR2 SFDVKD. V shed 0 bases, J shed 6 bases, and the junction held 5 bases outside the gene matches. The length of the CDR3 is 16 residues. CDR3 region: CATSDLWGQGFNEQFF. DNA for the CDR3: TGTGCCACCAGTGATTTGTGGGGACAGGGTTTCAATGAGCAGTTCTTC.

The chain recombines TRBV4-1 with TRBJ1-5; D remains unclear. CDR3 size: 16 residues. With 8 bases removed from V and 2 bases from J, the gap between germline ends came to 19 bases. The V gene's germline CDR1 is MGHRA and CDR2 YSYEKL. CDR3 DNA sequence: TGCGCCAGCCGAGATCCCAGCAAGGGCGGCAATCAGCCCCAGCATTTT. It is translated as CASRDPSKGGNQPQHF.

J is TRBJ2-2 and V is TRBV6-2 or TRBV6-3; D is uncertain. Germline values: CDR1 MNHEY, CDR2 SVGEGT. The CDR3 covers 13 residues. Between the trimmed V and J ends, which lost 5 bases and 3 bases, there was a span of 7 bases. The CDR3 coding sequence is TGTGCCAGCAGTCGATATTACACCGGGGAGCTGTTTTTT. It specifies CASSRYYTGELFF.

This clone was detected once. The chain couples TRBV28 to TRBJ2-7; D perhaps matches TRBD1 (6 bases). CDR3 length: 14 amino acids. V was clipped by 2 bases and J by 2 bases, with 10 bases between them. The germline V gene encodes CDR1 MDHEN and CDR2 SYDVKM. CDR3 residues: CASSLPRDTYEQYF. Here the CDR3 DNA reads TGTGCCAGCAGTTTACCCAGGGACACCTACGAGCAGTACTTC.

The J gene is TRBJ1-5, the V gene TRBV28, with D unresolved. Germline V CDR1 and CDR2: MDHEN, SYDVKM. With 5 bases removed from V and 3 bases from J, the gap between germline ends came to 11 bases. The CDR3 is made up of 14 amino acids. CDR3 bases: TGTGCCAGCAGTCCCTACAGTTCCAATCAGCCCCAGCATTTT. Residues: CASSPYSSNQPQHF.

The genes are TRBV7-9 and TRBJ2-3, with 8 bases identical to TRBD2. The CDR3 has 18 amino acids. With V trimmed by 0 bases and J by 2 bases, 10 bases remained unmatched. Germline CDR1 is SEHNR and CDR2 is FQNEAQ (reference sequence). The CDR3: CASSLATSGGPSTDTQYF. The CDR3 DNA follows: TGTGCCAGCAGCTTAGCGACGTCGGGGGGGCCCTCCACAGATACGCAGTATTTT. The full variable domain, completed using reference TRBV7-9 and TRBJ2-3, is DTGVSQNPRHKITKRGQNVTFRCDPISEHNRLYWYRQTLGQGPEFLTYFQNEAQLEKSRLLSDRFSAERPKGSFSTLEIQRTEQGDSAMYLCASSLATSGGPSTDTQYFGPGTRLTVL.

CDR3 loop: CASSLYKEPGELFF. DNA of the CDR3: TGTGCCAGCAGTTTATACAAGGAACCCGGGGAGCTGTTTTTT. The chain has TRBV27 and TRBJ2-2, with D hard to call. Trimming left V 1 base short and J 6 bases short, with 9 bases between. Germline V gives CDR1 MNHEY, CDR2 SMNVEV (reference sequence). The CDR3 extends over 14 amino acids.

The chain joins TRBV5-4 to TRBJ1-5, with a tentative D call TRBD1 (5 bases). Germline CDR1 and CDR2: SGHNT and YYREEE (reference sequence). The CDR3 totals 15 residues. V lost 3 bases to trimming and J lost 4 bases, with 14 bases between them. The chain's CDR3 is CASSSGGRENQPQHF. The CDR3 coding sequence is TGTGCCAGCAGCTCGGGGGGTCGGGAGAATCAGCCCCAGCATTTT. Looking up the rest from reference TRBV5-4 and TRBJ1-5 gives the full variable domain: ETGVTQSPTHLIKTRGQQVTLRCSSQSGHNTVSWYQQALGQGPQFIFQYYREEENGRGNFPPRFSGLQFPNYSSELNVNALELDDSALYLCASSSGGRENQPQHFGDGTRLSIL.

V gene TRBV9 combines with J gene TRBJ2-7; the D is unclear. The V gene lost 0 bases and the J gene lost 0 bases, with 13 bases spanning the gap. Per the germline V gene, CDR1 is SGDLS and CDR2 is YYNGEE. This CDR3 has 16 amino acids. Here the CDR3 reads CASSVGRVGPSYEQYF. The CDR3 DNA sequence: TGTGCCAGCAGCGTAGGTCGTGTCGGACCCTCCTACGAGCAGTACTTC. Complete variable domain (other parts from reference TRBV9 and TRBJ2-7): DSGVTQTPKHLITATGQRVTLRCSPRSGDLSVYWYQQSLDQGLQFLIQYYNGEERAKGNILERFSAQQFPDLHSELNLSSLELGDSALYFCASSVGRVGPSYEQYFGPGTRLTVT.

V is TRBV7-9 and J is TRBJ1-4; TRBD1 matches 10 bases. CDR3 length: 15 amino acids. The J segment lost 6 bases and the V segment lost 1 base, leaving 2 bases of the junction unmatched. Germline CDR1 and CDR2: SEHNR and FQNEAQ (reference sequence). In DNA, the CDR3 is TGTGCCAGCAGCTTAGGAGACAGGGGGCATGAAAAACTGTTTTTT. This encodes CASSLGDRGHEKLFF.

This clone was observed a single time. The CDR3 DNA is TGTGCCAGCAGCTTAGAGCCCGGGGCTAACTATGGCTACACCTTC. This codes for CASSLEPGANYGYTF. This chain links TRBV7-2 with TRBJ1-2; no reliable D call. V shed 1 base and J shed 0 bases, with 9 bases lying between them. The germline V gene has CDR1 SGHTA and CDR2 FQGNSA. The CDR3 is 15 residues long.

The rearrangement uses TRBV9 and TRBJ1-2; the D is unclear. The germline V gene has CDR1 SGDLS and CDR2 YYNGEE. The V and J ends lost 0 bases and 4 bases respectively, with 7 bases between them. The CDR3 totals 13 residues. CDR3: CASSVVQSYGYTF. The CDR3 coding sequence is TGTGCCAGCAGCGTAGTCCAGAGCTATGGCTACACCTTC.

This sequence joins TRBV6-5 and TRBJ1-1; 7 nucleotides match TRBD1. The CDR3 loop spans 14 amino acids. Germline V gene data show CDR1 as MNHEY and CDR2 as SVGAGI. V lost 5 bases and J lost 1; bases outside the gene matches: 4. The CDR3 region is CASSQGTANTEAFF. As DNA, the CDR3 is TGTGCCAGCAGTCAGGGGACAGCGAACACTGAAGCTTTCTTT.

This chain links TRBV19 with TRBJ1-2; D gene unclear. Germline lookup yields CDR1 LNHDA and CDR2 SQIVND (reference sequence). Trimming cost V 5 bases and J 1 base, with 14 bases left between them. CDR3 length: 15 residues. CDR3 in amino acids: CASSDDWGINYGYTF. In nucleotides, the CDR3 is TGTGCCAGTAGTGACGACTGGGGTATTAACTATGGCTACACCTTC.